The rows below give T cell receptor beta chains drawn from one sample of a study of blood T cell repertoires in COVID-19. The table came from immunoSEQ multiplex PCR; TCRdb's copy has only in-frame clones and leaves some out. This sample has around 250,000 clones; around 88% occur once, and the top ten carry more than 0.95%. Sample: PBMCs or T cells enriched from blood (not recorded which). These TCRs come from a woman aged 40 to 49 with acute COVID-19. Each CDR3 is given with its conserved first and last residue. A D gene is named only where the DNA matches it firmly. A row's size may be missing; if present it is once, few, many or a size class.

TRBD2,-,TRBV27,TRBJ2-1,CASSFSAGELYNEQFF,TGTGCCAGCAGTTTTTCAGCGGGAGAGTTATACAATGAGCAGTTCTTC
TRBD1,-,TRBV2,TRBJ1-1,CASNELGTENTEAFF,TGTGCCAGCAACGAACTTGGGACAGAGAACACTGAAGCTTTCTTT
-,-,TRBV7-8,TRBJ1-6,CASSLESATGFNSPLHF,TGTGCCAGCAGCTTAGAGTCGGCGACAGGTTTCAATTCACCCCTCCACTTT
-,once,TRBV15,TRBJ2-3,CATSRGLVSTDTQYF,TGTGCCACCAGCAGAGGGTTAGTCAGCACAGATACGCAGTATTTT
TRBD1,-,TRBV11-2,TRBJ2-5,CASSPPTRQGETQYF,TGTGCCAGCAGCCCACCAACTAGACAGGGAGAGACCCAGTACTTC
-,few,TRBV30,TRBJ1-5,CAWSKQGPFNQPQHF,TGTGCCTGGAGTAAACAGGGCCCATTCAATCAGCCCCAGCATTTT
TRBD1,-,TRBV7-9,TRBJ2-2,CASSPRGQANTGELFF,TGTGCCAGCAGCCCGCGGGGACAGGCGAACACCGGGGAGCTGTTTTTT
TRBD2,-,TRBV7-9,TRBJ2-1,CASSGWGLAGASGNEQFF,TGTGCCAGCAGCGGATGGGGACTAGCGGGAGCTTCCGGCAATGAGCAGTTCTTC
TRBD2,-,TRBV30,TRBJ2-5,CAWSVRAGGIETQYF,TGTGCCTGGAGTGTACGGGCGGGAGGGATTGAGACCCAGTACTTC
-,once,TRBV19,TRBJ1-2,CASVPTRANYGYTF,TGTGCCAGTGTCCCGACAAGAGCTAACTATGGCTACACCTTC
-,-,TRBV10-2,TRBJ1-6,CASSDWGLNSPLHF,TGCGCCAGCAGTGATTGGGGGCTAAATTCACCCCTCCACTTT